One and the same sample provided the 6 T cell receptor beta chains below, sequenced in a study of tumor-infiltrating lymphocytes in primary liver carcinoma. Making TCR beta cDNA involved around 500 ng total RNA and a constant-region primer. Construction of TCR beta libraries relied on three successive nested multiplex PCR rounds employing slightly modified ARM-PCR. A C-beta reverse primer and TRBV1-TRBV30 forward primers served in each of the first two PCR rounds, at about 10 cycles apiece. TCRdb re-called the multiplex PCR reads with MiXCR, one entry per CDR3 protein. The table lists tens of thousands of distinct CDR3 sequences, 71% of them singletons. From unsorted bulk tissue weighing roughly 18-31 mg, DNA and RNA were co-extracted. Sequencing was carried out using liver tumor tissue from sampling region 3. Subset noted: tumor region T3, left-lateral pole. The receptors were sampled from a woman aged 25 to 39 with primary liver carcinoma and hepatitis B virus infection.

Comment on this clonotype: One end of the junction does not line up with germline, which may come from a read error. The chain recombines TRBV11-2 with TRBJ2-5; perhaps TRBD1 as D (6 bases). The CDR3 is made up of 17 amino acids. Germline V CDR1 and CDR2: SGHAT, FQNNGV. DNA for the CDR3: TGTGCCGGCAGCTTAGGCCCCCCGGGGCAGGGGTGGGAGACCCAATACTTC. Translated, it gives CAGSLGPPGQGWETQYF.

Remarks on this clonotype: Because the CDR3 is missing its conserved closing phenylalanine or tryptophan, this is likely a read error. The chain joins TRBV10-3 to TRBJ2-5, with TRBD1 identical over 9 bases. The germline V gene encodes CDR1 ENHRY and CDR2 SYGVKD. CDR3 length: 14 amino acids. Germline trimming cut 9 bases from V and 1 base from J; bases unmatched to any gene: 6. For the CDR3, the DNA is TGTGCCATAAAGGGACAGGGACCCCAAGAGACCCAGTACATC. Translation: CAIKGQGPQETQYI.

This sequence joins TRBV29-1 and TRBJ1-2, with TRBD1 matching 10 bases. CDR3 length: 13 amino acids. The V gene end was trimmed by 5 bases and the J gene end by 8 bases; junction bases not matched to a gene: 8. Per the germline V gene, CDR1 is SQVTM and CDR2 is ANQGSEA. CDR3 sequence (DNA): TGCAGCGTTAGGCCTTGGACAGGGGGAGGCTACACCTTC. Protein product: CSVRPWTGGGYTF.

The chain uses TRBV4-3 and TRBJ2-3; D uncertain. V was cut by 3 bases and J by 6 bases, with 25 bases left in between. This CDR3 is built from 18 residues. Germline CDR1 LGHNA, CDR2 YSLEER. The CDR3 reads CASSQPVWLGGPDDTQYF. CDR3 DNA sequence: TGCGCCAGCAGCCAGCCGGTCTGGCTGGGCGGTCCCGATGATACGCAGTATTTT.

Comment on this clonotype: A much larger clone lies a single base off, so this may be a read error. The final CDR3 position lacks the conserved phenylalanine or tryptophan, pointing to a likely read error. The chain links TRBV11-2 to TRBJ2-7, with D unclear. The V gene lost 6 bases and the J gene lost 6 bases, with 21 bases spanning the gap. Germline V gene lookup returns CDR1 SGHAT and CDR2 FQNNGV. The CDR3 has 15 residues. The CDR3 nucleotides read TGTGCCAGCAGTCCCCAAAGCGTACACGCTGGCGAGCAGTACCTC. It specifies CASSPQSVHAGEQYL.

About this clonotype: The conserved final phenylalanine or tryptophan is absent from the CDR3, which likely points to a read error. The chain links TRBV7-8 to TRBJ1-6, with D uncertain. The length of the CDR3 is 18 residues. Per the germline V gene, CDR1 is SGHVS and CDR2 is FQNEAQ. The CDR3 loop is CASSLGPQAQASHSPLHL. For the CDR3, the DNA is TGTGCCAGCAGCTTGGGTCCCCAGGCCCAGGCTTCACATTCACCACTCCACCTT.